Listed below are T cell receptor beta chains from one sample, sequenced in a study of tumor-infiltrating lymphocytes in primary liver carcinoma. TCRdb passed the multiplex PCR reads through MiXCR, listing each CDR3 protein once. The sample yields more than 95,000 distinct CDR3 sequences, 55% to 75% seen once. The source material was liver tumor tissue from sampling region 3. These receptors came from a woman aged 55 to 70 with primary liver carcinoma and hepatitis B virus infection. The CDR3 runs from the conserved cysteine through the conserved F or W. A D gene is named only where the DNA matches it firmly. Some rows have no size entry. The others give once, few or many, or a class for an expanded clone.

TRBJ2-3 | - | - | TRBV7-9 | TGTGCCAGCAGCTTAGGGGCAGGGTTCACAGATACGCAGTATTTT | CASSLGAGFTDTQYF
TRBJ2-1 | TRBD2 | - | TRBV5-4 | TGTGCAAGCAACTTGGTGGCGGGAGATCACAATGAGCAGTTCTTC | CASNLVAGDHNEQFF
TRBJ2-2 | - | - | TRBV11-3 | TGTGCCAGCAACTCTTACAGGGTTTTAGCTGGGGAGCTGTTTTTT | CASNSYRVLAGELFF
TRBJ2-7 | TRBD1 | - | TRBV2 | TGTGCCAGCAGTGAGCCAGGGGGCGAGCAGTACTTC | CASSEPGGEQYF
TRBJ2-7 | - | - | TRBV28 | TGTGCCAGCAGGTCTCAGGGGTCGGCTCGCAGGAGGCGCCACTACGAGCAGTACTTC | CASRSQGSARRRRHYEQYF
TRBJ1-2 | TRBD1 | - | TRBV7-9 | TGTGCCAGCAGGGGACAGGAATATGGCTACACCTTC | CASRGQEYGYTF
TRBJ1-1 | TRBD1 | medium-sized | TRBV11-2 | TGTGCCAGCAACCCCCAAGGGACAGGGTCGGAACTTGCTGAAGCTTTCTTT | CASNPQGTGSELAEAFF
TRBJ2-1 | - | - | TRBV29-1 | TGCAGTGTTGAACCGGCAGGATCCGGCAATGAGCGATTCTTC | CSVEPAGSGNERFF
TRBJ1-3 | TRBD1 | - | TRBV11-3 | TGTGCCAGCAGGACCACAGGGGCTTTCACTCCTGGAAACACCGTATATTTT | CASRTTGAFTPGNTVYF
TRBJ2-5 | TRBD1 | - | TRBV11-3 | TGTACAAGCAGCTTAGGCACAGGGGAAGAGACCCAGTACTTC | CTSSLGTGEETQYF
TRBJ2-1 | - | - | TRBV6-4 | TGTGCCAGCAGTGACACTGACAGATCCAATGAGCAGTTCTTC | CASSDTDRSNEQFF
TRBJ1-2 | - | - | TRBV5-4 | TGTGCCAGCAGCTCACGGGCAGGGGATGACTATGGCTACACCTTC | CASSSRAGDDYGYTF
TRBJ2-3 | TRBD2 | - | TRBV5-6 | TGTGCCAACAACGAAGCGGGAGTCGGCACATATACGCAGTATTTT | CANNEAGVGTYTQYF
TRBJ2-1 | TRBD2 | - | TRBV4-2 | TGTGCCAGCAACCATGAGCCCCGGACTAGCGGGGGAATCAATGAGCAGTTCTTC | CASNHEPRTSGGINEQFF
TRBJ1-5 | TRBD1 | - | TRBV6-6 | TGTGTCAGCAGTCGAGGACAGGTGTATCAGCCCCAGCATTTT | CVSSRGQVYQPQHF
TRBJ1-1 | - | - | TRBV12-3/TRBV12-4 | TGTGCCAGCAGTCCAGGGTGGACTGAAGCTTTCTTT | CASSPGWTEAFF
TRBJ1-5 | - | - | TRBV28 | TGTGTCTGCAGCCGCCGTAATACAAGGGCCCGAAATAGGCCCCAGCATTTT | CVCSRRNTRARNRPQHF
TRBJ1-1 | TRBD1 | - | TRBV20-1 | TGCAGTGCCAAAACGACAGGGGGGAACACTGAAGCTTTCTTT | CSAKTTGGNTEAFF
TRBJ2-7 | TRBD1 | - | TRBV28 | TGTGCCAGCAGGACAGGGGCCCAGCCCTTTTTTTCCTACGAGCAGTACTTC | CASRTGAQPFFSYEQYF
TRBJ1-1 | - | many | TRBV5-4 | TGTGCCAGCAGCGCGGACCTTGGGGAGAACACTGAAGCTTTCTTT | CASSADLGENTEAFF
TRBJ2-3 | TRBD1 | - | TRBV11-2 | TGTGCCAGCGGCTTAGGGGGCTGGCCGAAGGATACGCATTATTTT | CASGLGGWPKDTHYF
TRBJ2-7 | TRBD2 | - | TRBV6-5 | TGTGCACGCAGCGAGGCGGCGGGAGGGTACTACGAGCAGTACTTC | CARSEAAGGYYEQYF
TRBJ2-3 | - | - | TRBV20-1 | TGCAGTGCTAGAGTAGATCTCGGAACGCAGTCTTTT | CSARVDLGTQSF
TRBJ2-3 | - | - | TRBV12-3/TRBV12-4 | TGTGCCAGCAGTTTCTTTCTCGCGGGCGGCCCGGAGGGCGATAAGCAGTATTTT | CASSFFLAGGPEGDKQYF
TRBJ2-3 | - | - | TRBV29-1 | TGCAGCGTCGACCCAACTAGCTCAGATGCGCAGTATTTT | CSVDPTSSDAQYF
TRBJ2-1 | TRBD2 | once | TRBV5-4 | TGTGCCAGCAGCTTAAGTCGACTAGCGGGGCCCTACAATGAGCACTTCTTT | CASSLSRLAGPYNEHFF
TRBJ2-7 | - | - | TRBV4-1 | TGCGCCAGCAGCCGATCCGGCCGGGGGAACAACTACGAGCAGTACTTC | CASSRSGRGNNYEQYF
TRBJ2-7 | - | - | TRBV12-3/TRBV12-4 | TGTGCCAGCAGCCCGCCCGGGCTAGCAGGTTACGAGCAGTGCTTC | CASSPPGLAGYEQCF
TRBJ2-5 | - | - | TRBV29-1 | TGCAGCATTGAGGGTGGGGTCCAAGAGACCCAGTACTTC | CSIEGGVQETQYF
TRBJ1-2 | - | - | TRBV11-2 | TGTGCCACCAGCTTTCCTTGCCGACAGACTAAGTATGGCTACACCTTC | CATSFPCRQTKYGYTF
TRBJ2-3 | - | - | TRBV12-3/TRBV12-4 | TGTGCCAGCAGTTTAAGAAAGGAGGGAGATACGCGGTATTTT | CASSLRKEGDTRYF
TRBJ1-4 | TRBD1 | few | TRBV2 | TGTGCCAGCAGGGCAGGGGGCGCGGAAAAACTGTTTTTT | CASRAGGAEKLFF
TRBJ1-3 | - | - | TRBV4-1 | TGTGCCTGCAGCCAAGTCCCGGGCGATTCCGGAAACACCATATATTTT | CACSQVPGDSGNTIYF
TRBJ1-1 | - | - | TRBV11-3 | TGTGCCAGCAGCCAGGACAGCTTGAGCACTGAAGCTTCCTTT | CASSQDSLSTEASF
TRBJ2-1 | - | - | TRBV7-9 | TGTGTCAGCAGCTTCAGCCGGGGGTCGGGTGAGCAGTTCTTC | CVSSFSRGSGEQFF
TRBJ1-5 | - | many | TRBV6-1 | TGTGCCATCCCCGGGGGAATAGGGGATCAGCCCCAGCATTTT | CAIPGGIGDQPQHF
TRBJ2-3 | - | - | TRBV6-1 | TGTGCCAGTGGACTAACGTTAAACACAGATACGCAGTATTTT | CASGLTLNTDTQYF
TRBJ2-5 | - | few | TRBV7-3 | TGTGCCAGCAGCTTAGGCTCTGCCCCGCAAGAGACCCAGTACTTC | CASSLGSAPQETQYF
TRBJ1-3 | - | few | TRBV4-2 | TGTGCCAGCAGCCAAGAGGGGCCTGGAAACACCGTATATTTT | CASSQEGPGNTVYF
TRBJ1-5 | - | - | TRBV6-5 | TGTGCCAGCAGTTATCGGGACACTACGCCCCATCATTTT | CASSYRDTTPHHF
TRBJ2-7 | - | many | TRBV5-1 | TGCGCCAGCAGCTTGGTGTCAGGGGAAGACGAGCAGTACTTC | CASSLVSGEDEQYF
TRBJ1-1 | - | - | TRBV11-2 | TGTGCCAGTAACTTAGAGTCAGGGAGTGAAGCTTTCTTT | CASNLESGSEAFF